This entry lists 32 T cell receptor beta chains sequenced from one sample in a study of T cell repertoires in cytomegalovirus infection. Antigens of these TCRs are unknown. TCRdb reprocessed the reads with MiXCR, giving one entry per CDR3 protein. The repertoire holds more than 300,000 distinct CDR3 sequences, with approximately 35% as singletons. The starting material was cultured PBMCs, obtained from culture after CMV antigen stimulation. These receptors came from a human donor in good health (CMV status not recorded). Some clones in this sample may be carry-over from other donors' samples.

On this clonotype itself: A read error may produce the germline difference seen at one junction end. V gene TRBV7-2 combines with J gene TRBJ2-7; D is undetermined. Germline CDR1 is SGHTA and CDR2 is FQGNSA. This CDR3 is 14 amino acids long. The CDR3 loop reads CAISLGPGSYEQYF. CDR3 sequence (DNA): TGTGCCATCAGCTTAGGACCCGGCTCCTACGAGCAGTACTTC.

V and J are TRBV6-5 and TRBJ2-7; 10 bases agree with TRBD2. The germline V gene has CDR1 MNHEY and CDR2 SVGAGI. Losses at the gene ends were 5 bases for V and 3 bases for J; bases not matched to a gene: 4. This CDR3 has 14 residues. CDR3 in amino acids: CASSLTSGFYEQYF. In nucleotides, the CDR3 is TGTGCCAGCAGTCTGACTAGCGGGTTCTACGAGCAGTACTTC.

V gene TRBV7-8 combines with J gene TRBJ2-3; D might be TRBD2 (6 bases). Trimming removed 5 bases at V and 5 bases at J, with 23 bases between. This CDR3 is 17 amino acids long. Germline lookup yields CDR1 SGHVS and CDR2 FQNEAQ. CDR3 DNA: TGTGCCAGCAGCCAGAGGATAGCTAGCGCCAGGGAAGATACGCAGTATTTT. Protein: CASSQRIASAREDTQYF.

The rearrangement uses TRBV24-1 and TRBJ1-2; D gene uncertain. V gave up 3 bases and J gave up 4 bases, with 8 bases separating them. Germline CDR1 is KGHDR and CDR2 is SFDVKD. The CDR3 contains 13 residues. In DNA form, the CDR3 reads TGTGCCACCAGTGATAGACATTCCTATGGCTACACCTTC. Translation: CATSDRHSYGYTF.

The V and J genes are TRBV24-1 and TRBJ2-1; D is undetermined. Germline V gives CDR1 KGHDR, CDR2 SFDVKD. Trimming shortened V by 7 bases and J by 1 base, and 13 bases separated the two germline ends. The CDR3 has 15 residues. In DNA form, the CDR3 reads TGTGCCACCAGGGGTACTAAAAGGTCCTACAATGAGCAGTTCTTC. The encoded protein is CATRGTKRSYNEQFF.

The sample holds a few counts of this clonotype. J is TRBJ2-6 and V is TRBV28; TRBD2 matches at 9 bases. CDR1 is MDHEN and CDR2 is SYDVKM in the germline V gene. The CDR3 spans 16 residues. The junction had 4 bases not matched to a gene; V was cut back by 7 bases and J by 0 bases. CDR3 nucleotides: TGTGCCAGCATAGCGGGAGCAACCTCTGGGGCCAACGTCCTGACTTTC. It translates to CASIAGATSGANVLTF.

This clonotype has a handful of counts. The chain links TRBV11-2 to TRBJ1-1; TRBD1 is a possible D gene (5 bases). V shed 5 bases and J shed 5 bases, with 15 bases lying between them. The CDR3 has 14 amino acids. Germline loops: CDR1 SGHAT, CDR2 FQNNGV. The CDR3 here is CASSPGGVGTEAFF. CDR3 DNA: TGTGCCAGCAGCCCCGGGGGGGTGGGGACTGAAGCTTTCTTT.

This clonotype was recorded a few times. The chain uses TRBV7-3 and TRBJ2-4; D possibly uses TRBD1 or TRBD2 (5 bases each). V lost 5 bases and J 7 bases, leaving 15 bases between the germline ends. Germline lookup yields CDR1 SGHTA and CDR2 FQGTGA. The CDR3 loop spans 14 amino acids. CDR3 region: CASSPSSGANIQYF. CDR3 sequence (DNA): TGTGCCAGCAGCCCAAGTTCCGGGGCGAACATTCAGTACTTC.

The chain recombines TRBV19 with TRBJ2-1; D is undetermined. V shed 3 bases and J shed 0 bases, with 9 bases lying between them. This CDR3 spans 15 amino acids. Germline CDR1 reads LNHDA; CDR2 reads SQIVND (reference sequence). CDR3 nucleotide sequence: TGTGCCAGTAGTATTATCGCGACCTCCTACAATGAGCAGTTCTTC. Amino acids: CASSIIATSYNEQFF.

The gene calls are TRBV6-6 and TRBJ2-2; D perhaps matches TRBD1 (5 bases). This CDR3 is 15 amino acids long. CDR1 and CDR2 from the germline V gene are MNHNY and SVGAGI (reference sequence). Between the trimmed V and J ends, which lost 5 bases and 4 bases, there was a span of 14 bases. CDR3 in DNA: TGTGCCAGCAGTGTTAAAAGGGGCAGCACCGGGGAGCTGTTTTTT. Its translation is CASSVKRGSTGELFF.

This clonotype was counted ten times or more. The chain combines TRBV7-2 with TRBJ2-2; TRBD2 agrees at 7 bases. Germline values: CDR1 SGHTA, CDR2 FQGNSA. CDR3 length: 14 residues. Germline trimming cut 7 bases from V and 5 bases from J; bases unmatched to any gene: 7. The CDR3 loop reads CASTGGRGTGELFF. In DNA form, the CDR3 reads TGTGCCAGCACGGGCGGGAGAGGGACCGGGGAGCTGTTTTTT.

This clonotype was picked up many times. The J gene is TRBJ1-2, the V gene TRBV6-2 or TRBV6-3; D is unresolved. The germline V and J ends were trimmed by 7 bases and 2 bases, with 14 bases remaining between them. Per the germline V gene, CDR1 is MNHEY and CDR2 is SVGEGT. CDR3 length: 14 amino acids. Here the CDR3 reads CASNQHLGNYGYTF. The CDR3 DNA reads as TGTGCCAGCAACCAGCATTTAGGGAACTATGGCTACACCTTC.

The chain links TRBV3-1 to TRBJ1-1; the D gene is possibly TRBD1 (5 bases). V lost 2 bases and J 6 bases, leaving 10 bases between the germline ends. CDR3 length equals 13 residues. The germline V gene encodes CDR1 LGHDT and CDR2 YNNKEL (reference sequence). CDR3 DNA sequence: TGTGCCAGCAGCCAACTGACAGACCCTGAAGCTTTCTTT. Its translation is CASSQLTDPEAFF.

The chain has TRBV7-2 and TRBJ2-5; 8 nucleotides match TRBD1. With 5 bases clipped from V and 2 bases from J, the junction kept 10 bases outside the gene matches. Germline loops: CDR1 SGHTA, CDR2 FQGNSA. The CDR3 covers 16 residues. CDR3 sequence reads: CASSQGQGSGQETQYF. The DNA of the CDR3 is TGTGCCAGCAGCCAAGGACAGGGCAGTGGACAAGAGACCCAGTACTTC.

This chain links TRBV19 with TRBJ1-4, with 11 bases identical to TRBD1. From germline, CDR1 is LNHDA and CDR2 SQIVND (reference sequence). Trimming took 6 bases from V and 8 from J; bases not matched to a gene: 8. There are 15 residues in the CDR3. The CDR3 is CASRKPGQGEEKLFF. DNA of the CDR3: TGTGCCAGTAGAAAACCGGGACAGGGGGAAGAAAAACTGTTTTTT.

V usage is TRBV12-3 or TRBV12-4 and J usage is TRBJ1-3; the match to TRBD1 covers 8 bases. The CDR3 is made up of 17 amino acids. Trimming cost V 3 bases and J 0 bases; bases outside gene matches: 7. In nucleotides, the CDR3 is TGTGCCAGCAGTTTCTGGGGACAGGAGAGCTCTGGAAACACCATATATTTT. It encodes CASSFWGQESSGNTIYF.

The J gene is TRBJ2-2, the V gene TRBV5-1; D is perhaps TRBD2 (5 bases). Trimming took off 0 bases at V and 5 bases at J, with 14 bases between the two ends. The CDR3 length is 16 residues. The germline gives CDR1 SGHRS, CDR2 YFSETQ. CDR3: CASSLEQVLGTGELFF. Written as DNA, the CDR3 is TGCGCCAGCAGCTTGGAGCAAGTACTAGGGACCGGGGAGCTGTTTTTT.

This clonotype was found a few times. The V call is TRBV7-9, the J call TRBJ1-3; unclear D gene. The germline V and J ends were trimmed by 6 bases and 0 bases, with 12 bases remaining between them. This CDR3 spans 15 amino acids. Germline lookup yields CDR1 SEHNR and CDR2 FQNEAQ (reference sequence). The CDR3 nucleotides are TGTGCCAGCAGTCCCGACGTCCGCTCTGGAAACACCATATATTTT. Its translation: CASSPDVRSGNTIYF.

V usage is TRBV28 and J usage is TRBJ2-3; D unclear. This CDR3 region has 12 residues. The germline CDR1 and CDR2 sequences are MDHEN and SYDVKM. Trimming took off 6 bases at V and 4 bases at J, with 8 bases between the two ends. The DNA of the CDR3 is TGTGCCAGCAGCCAATCATCAGATACGCAGTATTTT. Its protein product is CASSQSSDTQYF.

This clonotype was found many times. The chain couples TRBV7-2 to TRBJ2-3, with unresolved D. Germline V gene sequence: CDR1 SGHTA, CDR2 FQGNSA. The CDR3 loop spans 15 amino acids. The V and J ends lost 0 bases and 2 bases respectively, with 9 bases between them. CDR3 in DNA: TGTGCCAGCAGCTTAGCGACGCTCAACACAGATACGCAGTATTTT. Translated: CASSLATLNTDTQYF. The whole variable domain, remainder taken from reference TRBV7-2 and TRBJ2-3, is GAGVSQSPSNKVTEKGKDVELRCDPISGHTALYWYRQSLGQGLEFLIYFQGNSAPDKSGLPSDRFSAERTGGSVSTLTIQRTQQEDSAVYLCASSLATLNTDTQYFGPGTRLTVL.

This rearrangement joins TRBV12-3 or TRBV12-4 to TRBJ2-3; TRBD2 matches 15 bases. V lost 7 bases to trimming and J lost 5 bases; unmatched junction nucleotides: 16. CDR3 length: 19 residues. CDR3 nucleotide sequence: TGTGCCAGCACCCGTGTGTCTGGACTAGCGGGAGGGAAGGGAGATACGCAGTATTTT. This translates into CASTRVSGLAGGKGDTQYF.

This clonotype came up a few times. The rearrangement links TRBV30 to TRBJ2-3; 7 bases fit TRBD2. Trimming removed 3 bases from V and 1 base from J; junction bases left unmatched: 10. The CDR3 runs to 16 residues. CDR1 and CDR2 (germline): GTSNPN, SVGIG (reference sequence). CDR3 bases: TGTGCCTGGAGACCTCACGGCGCGGGGGGCACAGATACGCAGTATTTT. This translates into CAWRPHGAGGTDTQYF.

The chain links TRBV4-1 to TRBJ1-4; a weak D match, TRBD1 (6 bases). Germline V gives CDR1 MGHRA, CDR2 YSYEKL. Trimming stripped 2 bases from V and 0 bases from J, with 13 bases between. The CDR3 runs 17 residues. The CDR3 protein is CASSQFSGAATNEKLFF. The CDR3 DNA reads TGCGCCAGCAGCCAATTCTCAGGGGCCGCAACTAATGAAAAACTGTTTTTT.

This clonotype has a count of ten or more. This sequence joins TRBV7-6 and TRBJ2-7; a possible D gene is TRBD1 (6 bases). This CDR3 region has 14 residues. Germline loops: CDR1 SGHVS, CDR2 FNYEAQ. The V gene lost 5 bases and the J gene lost 2 bases, with 13 bases spanning the gap. The CDR3: CASSPSGTPYEQYV. DNA for the CDR3: TGTGCCAGCAGCCCGTCCGGGACACCCTACGAGCAGTACGTC.

The V and J genes are TRBV7-2 and TRBJ1-2; D is unclear. Germline lookup yields CDR1 SGHTA and CDR2 FQGNSA. The CDR3 runs 15 residues. V was cut by 1 base and J by 0 bases, with 9 bases left in between. The CDR3 spells CASSLDPVSNYGYTF. CDR3 nucleotides: TGTGCCAGCAGCTTAGATCCAGTCTCTAACTATGGCTACACCTTC.

The table lists this clonotype with a few counts. The rearrangement joins TRBV7-6 to TRBJ2-1, with D possibly being TRBD2 (5 bases). The ends were cut back, 5 bases at V and 6 bases at J, with 20 bases in the middle. Germline V gives CDR1 SGHVS, CDR2 FNYEAQ. This CDR3 contains 16 residues. CDR3 in amino acids: CASSTRGGSRRNEQFF. The DNA of the CDR3 is TGTGCCAGCAGCACGAGAGGTGGGAGCCGTCGCAATGAGCAGTTCTTC.

This sequence joins TRBV4-3 and TRBJ1-4; D possibly corresponds to TRBD1 (5 bases). The V and J ends lost 4 bases and 3 bases respectively, with 12 bases between them. CDR1 LGHNA and CDR2 YSLEER come from the germline V gene. CDR3 length equals 15 residues. The CDR3 loop reads CASSLRGVANEKLFF. In DNA, the CDR3 is TGCGCCAGCAGCCTAAGAGGGGTAGCTAATGAAAAACTGTTTTTT.

This clonotype was seen a few times. The rearrangement joins TRBV19 to TRBJ2-1; no firm D call. V was pared by 6 bases and J by 3 bases, with 9 bases between. CDR3 length: 13 amino acids. Looked up from germline, CDR1 is LNHDA and CDR2 is SQIVND (reference sequence). CDR3 amino acids: CASSETFYNEQFF. Written as DNA, the CDR3 is TGTGCCAGTAGCGAGACCTTCTACAATGAGCAGTTCTTC. The complete variable domain, with remaining parts taken from reference TRBV19 and TRBJ2-1, reads DGGITQSPKYLFRKEGQNVTLSCEQNLNHDAMYWYRQDPGQGLRLIYYSQIVNDFQKGDIAEGYSVSREKKESFPLTVTSAQKNPTAFYLCASSETFYNEQFFGPGTRLTVL.

V is TRBV29-1 and J is TRBJ2-2, with D perhaps matching TRBD1 (5 bases). Trimming took off 6 bases at V and 0 bases at J, with 20 bases between the two ends. CDR1 and CDR2 from the germline V gene are SQVTM and ANQGSEA. This CDR3 is built from 17 residues. CDR3 loop: CSVAREHQITNTGELFF. The CDR3 coding sequence is TGCAGCGTGGCCAGGGAACATCAAATAACGAACACCGGGGAGCTGTTTTTT.

Many counts were recorded for this clonotype. This chain uses TRBV12-3 or TRBV12-4 with TRBJ2-7, with D unclear. V was shortened by 4 bases and J by 1 base, with 11 bases between the two germline ends. The CDR3 runs to 14 residues. The CDR3 region has the DNA TGTGCCAGCAGTTCTTACTCGGAGTCCTACGAGCAGTACTTC. Its protein product is CASSSYSESYEQYF.

The chain employs TRBV11-3 and TRBJ2-1; D not certain. The CDR3 loop spans 16 amino acids. Germline lookup yields CDR1 SGHNT and CDR2 YENEEA. Between the trimmed V and J ends, which lost 5 bases and 5 bases, there was a span of 19 bases. Written as DNA, the CDR3 is TGTGCCAGCAGCCAGCCCAGCAGGCCAGGTCACAATGAGCAGTTCTTC. Encoded protein: CASSQPSRPGHNEQFF.

This clonotype came up a few times. J is TRBJ1-3 and V is TRBV4-1; D gene unclear. Trimming removed 3 bases at V and 0 bases at J, with 6 bases between. This CDR3 contains 14 residues. Looked up from germline, CDR1 is MGHRA and CDR2 is YSYEKL. In nucleotides, the CDR3 is TGCGCCAGCAGCCAGGGTTCCTCTGGAAACACCATATATTTT. It yields the protein CASSQGSSGNTIYF.